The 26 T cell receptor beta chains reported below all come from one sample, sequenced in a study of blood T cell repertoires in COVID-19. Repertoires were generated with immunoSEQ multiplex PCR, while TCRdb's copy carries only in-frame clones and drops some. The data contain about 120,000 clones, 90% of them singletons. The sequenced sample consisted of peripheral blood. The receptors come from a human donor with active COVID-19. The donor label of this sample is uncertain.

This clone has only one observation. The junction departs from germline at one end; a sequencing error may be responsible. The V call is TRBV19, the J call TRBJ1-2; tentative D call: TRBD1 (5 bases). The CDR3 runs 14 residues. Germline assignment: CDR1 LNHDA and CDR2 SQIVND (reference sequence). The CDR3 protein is CASGMLSGNYGYTF. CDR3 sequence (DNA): TGTGCCAGTGGTATGTTGTCAGGGAACTATGGCTACACCTTC.

CDR3 amino acids: CASSIPPRDTGELFF. CDR3 nucleotides: TGTGCCAGTAGTATCCCTCCCAGGGACACCGGGGAGCTGTTTTTT. The J gene is TRBJ2-2, the V gene TRBV19; a possible D gene is TRBD1 (5 bases). Deletions cut 3 bases from V and 3 bases from J, with 11 bases between. The CDR3 extends over 15 amino acids. Germline lookup yields CDR1 LNHDA and CDR2 SQIVND (reference sequence).

The CDR3 DNA reads TGTGCCAGCAGTCGCGGGACTAGCGGGGGGTACCAAGAGACCCAGTACTTC. This translates into CASSRGTSGGYQETQYF. V is TRBV3-1 (or the pseudogene TRBV3-2) and J is TRBJ2-5; 15 bases map to TRBD2. The length of the CDR3 is 17 residues. Germline V CDR1 and CDR2: LGHDT, YNNKEL (reference sequence). The V and J ends lost 6 bases and 0 bases, in that order; junction bases with no gene match: 5.

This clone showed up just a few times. Here the CDR3 reads CASSRQTGSYEQYF. CDR3 in DNA: TGTGCCAGCAGCAGACAGACAGGGTCCTACGAGCAGTACTTC. The J gene is TRBJ2-7, the V gene TRBV7-8; TRBD1 matches 7 bases. Germline V lookup: CDR1 SGHVS, CDR2 FQNEAQ. The junction had 5 bases not matched to a gene; V was cut back by 5 bases and J by 1 base. The CDR3 length is 14 residues.

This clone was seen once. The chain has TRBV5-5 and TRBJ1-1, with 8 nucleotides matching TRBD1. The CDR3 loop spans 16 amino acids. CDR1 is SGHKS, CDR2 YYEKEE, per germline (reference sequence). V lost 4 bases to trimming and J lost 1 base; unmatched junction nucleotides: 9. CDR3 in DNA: TGTGCCAGCAGCCCTTCCCCCGGGACAGGGAACACTGAAGCTTTCTTT. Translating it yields CASSPSPGTGNTEAFF.

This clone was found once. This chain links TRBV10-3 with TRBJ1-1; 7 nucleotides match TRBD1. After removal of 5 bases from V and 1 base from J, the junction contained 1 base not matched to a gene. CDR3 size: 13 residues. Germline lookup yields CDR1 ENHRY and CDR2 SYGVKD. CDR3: CAISRTGNTEAFF. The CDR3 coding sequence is TGTGCCATCAGTAGGACAGGGAACACTGAAGCTTTCTTT.

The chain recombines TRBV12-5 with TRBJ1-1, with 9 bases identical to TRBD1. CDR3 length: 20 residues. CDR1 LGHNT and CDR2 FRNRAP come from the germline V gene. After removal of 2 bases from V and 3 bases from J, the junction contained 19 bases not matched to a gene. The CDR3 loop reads CASGLSLGRQDRGTDTEAFF. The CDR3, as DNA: TGTGCTAGTGGTTTGTCACTGGGCCGTCAGGACAGGGGCACGGACACTGAAGCTTTCTTT. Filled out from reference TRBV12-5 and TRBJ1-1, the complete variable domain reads DARVTQTPRHKVTEMGQEVTMRCQPILGHNTVFWYRQTMMQGLELLAYFRNRAPLDDSGMPKDRFSAEMPDATLATLKIQPSEPRDSAVYFCASGLSLGRQDRGTDTEAFFGQGTRLTVV.

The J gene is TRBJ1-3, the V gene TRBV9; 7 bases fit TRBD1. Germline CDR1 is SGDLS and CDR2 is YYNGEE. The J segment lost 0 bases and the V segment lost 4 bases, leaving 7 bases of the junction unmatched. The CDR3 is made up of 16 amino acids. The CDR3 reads CASSRDSRTSGNTIYF. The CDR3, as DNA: TGTGCCAGCAGCCGGGACAGTCGGACCTCTGGAAACACCATATATTTT.

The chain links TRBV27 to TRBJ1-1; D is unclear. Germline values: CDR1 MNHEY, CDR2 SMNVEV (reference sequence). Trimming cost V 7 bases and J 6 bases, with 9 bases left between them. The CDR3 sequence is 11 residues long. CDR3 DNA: TGTGCCAGCAAGGTGGGCCCTGAAGCTTTCTTT. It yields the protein CASKVGPEAFF.

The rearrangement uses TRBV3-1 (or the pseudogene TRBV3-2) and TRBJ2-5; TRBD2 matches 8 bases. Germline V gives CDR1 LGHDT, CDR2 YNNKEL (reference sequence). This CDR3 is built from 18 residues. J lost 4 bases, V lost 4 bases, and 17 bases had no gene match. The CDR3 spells CASSPEAGSGEGGETQYF. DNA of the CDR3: TGTGCCAGCAGCCCCGAAGCCGGTAGCGGGGAAGGAGGAGAGACCCAGTACTTC.

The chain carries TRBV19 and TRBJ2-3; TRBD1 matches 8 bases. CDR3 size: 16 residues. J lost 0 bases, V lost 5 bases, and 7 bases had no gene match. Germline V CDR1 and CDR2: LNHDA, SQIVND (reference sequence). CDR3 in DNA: TGTGCCAGTAGTCCACGGACAGGGTATAGCACAGATACGCAGTATTTT. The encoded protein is CASSPRTGYSTDTQYF. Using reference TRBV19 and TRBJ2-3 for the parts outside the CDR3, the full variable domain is DGGITQSPKYLFRKEGQNVTLSCEQNLNHDAMYWYRQDPGQGLRLIYYSQIVNDFQKGDIAEGYSVSREKKESFPLTVTSAQKNPTAFYLCASSPRTGYSTDTQYFGPGTRLTVL.

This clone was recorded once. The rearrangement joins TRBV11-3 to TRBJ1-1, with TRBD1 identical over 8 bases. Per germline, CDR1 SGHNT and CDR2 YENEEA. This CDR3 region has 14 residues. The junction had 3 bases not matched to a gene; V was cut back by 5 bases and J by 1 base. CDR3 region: CASSPGQGNTEAFF. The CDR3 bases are TGTGCCAGCAGCCCTGGACAGGGGAACACTGAAGCTTTCTTT.

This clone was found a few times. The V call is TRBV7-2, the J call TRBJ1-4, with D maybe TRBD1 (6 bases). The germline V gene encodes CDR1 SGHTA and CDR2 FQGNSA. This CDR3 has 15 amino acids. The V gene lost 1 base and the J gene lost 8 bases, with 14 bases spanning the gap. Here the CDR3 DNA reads TGTGCCAGCAGCTTAGTGCAGGGGTGGGGAGAAAAACTGTTTTTT. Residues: CASSLVQGWGEKLFF.

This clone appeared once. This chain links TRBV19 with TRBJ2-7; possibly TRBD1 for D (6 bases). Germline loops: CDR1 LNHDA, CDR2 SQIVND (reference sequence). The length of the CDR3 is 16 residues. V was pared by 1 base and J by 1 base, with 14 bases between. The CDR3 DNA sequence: TGTGCCAGTAGTATAGGGCCGGGACATAAGTCCTACGAGCAGTACTTC. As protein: CASSIGPGHKSYEQYF.

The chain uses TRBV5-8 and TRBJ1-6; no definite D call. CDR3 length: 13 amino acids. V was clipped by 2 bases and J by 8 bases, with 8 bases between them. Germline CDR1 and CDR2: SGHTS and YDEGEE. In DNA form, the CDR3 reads TGTGCCAGCAGCTTTGACTCCTATTCACCCCTCCACTTT. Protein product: CASSFDSYSPLHF.

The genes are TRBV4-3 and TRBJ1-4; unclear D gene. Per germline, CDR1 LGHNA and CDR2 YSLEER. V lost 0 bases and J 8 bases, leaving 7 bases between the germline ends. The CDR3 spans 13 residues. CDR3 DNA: TGCGCCAGCAGCCAAGAAAGAGGCGAAAAACTGTTTTTT. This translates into CASSQERGEKLFF.

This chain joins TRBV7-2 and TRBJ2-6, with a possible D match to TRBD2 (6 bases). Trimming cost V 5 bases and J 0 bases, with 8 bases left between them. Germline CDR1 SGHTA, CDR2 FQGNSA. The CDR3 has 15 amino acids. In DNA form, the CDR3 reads TGTGCCAGCAGCCGGACTATCTCTGGGGCCAACGTCCTGACTTTC. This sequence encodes CASSRTISGANVLTF.

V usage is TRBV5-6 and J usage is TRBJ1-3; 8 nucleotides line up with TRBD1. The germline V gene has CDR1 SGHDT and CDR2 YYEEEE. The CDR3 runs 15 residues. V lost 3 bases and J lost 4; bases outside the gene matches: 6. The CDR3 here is CASSWGTGLGNTIYF. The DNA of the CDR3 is TGTGCCAGCAGCTGGGGGACAGGTTTAGGAAACACCATATATTTT.

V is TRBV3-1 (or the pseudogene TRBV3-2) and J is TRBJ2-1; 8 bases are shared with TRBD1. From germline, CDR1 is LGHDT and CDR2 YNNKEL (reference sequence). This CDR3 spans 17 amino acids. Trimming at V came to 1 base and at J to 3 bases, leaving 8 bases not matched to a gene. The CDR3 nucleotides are TGTGCCAGCAGCCAAGTGGAGGGTACAGGGGGCTACAATGAGCAGTTCTTC. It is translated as CASSQVEGTGGYNEQFF.

The CDR3 nucleotides read TGTGCCAGCAGTGAAATGCAGCGTGAAGCTTTCTTT. Residues: CASSEMQREAFF. The chain is built from TRBV6-1 and TRBJ1-1; no definite D call. The CDR3 runs to 12 residues. V shed 2 bases and J shed 7 bases, with 8 bases lying between them. Germline V gene lookup returns CDR1 MNHNS and CDR2 SASEGT.

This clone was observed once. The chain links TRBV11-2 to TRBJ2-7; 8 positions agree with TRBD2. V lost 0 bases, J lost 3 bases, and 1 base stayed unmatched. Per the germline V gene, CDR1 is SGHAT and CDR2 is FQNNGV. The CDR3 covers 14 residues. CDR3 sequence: CASSLERGDYEQYF. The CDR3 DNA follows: TGTGCCAGCAGCTTAGAGCGGGGGGACTACGAGCAGTACTTC.

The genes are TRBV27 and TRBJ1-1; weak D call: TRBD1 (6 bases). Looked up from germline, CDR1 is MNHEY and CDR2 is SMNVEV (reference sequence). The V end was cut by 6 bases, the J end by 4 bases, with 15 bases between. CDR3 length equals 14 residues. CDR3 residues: CASSTTGWGTEAFF. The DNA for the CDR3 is TGTGCCAGCAGCACCACAGGGTGGGGCACTGAAGCTTTCTTT.

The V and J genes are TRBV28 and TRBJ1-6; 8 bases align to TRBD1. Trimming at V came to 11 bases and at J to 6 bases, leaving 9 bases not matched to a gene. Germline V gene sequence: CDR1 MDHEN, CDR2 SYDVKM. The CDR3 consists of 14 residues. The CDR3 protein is CAGQDREFNSPLHF. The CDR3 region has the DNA TGTGCCGGACAGGACAGGGAGTTTAATTCACCCCTCCACTTT. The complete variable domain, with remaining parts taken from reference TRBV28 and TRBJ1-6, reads DVKVTQSSRYLVKRTGEKVFLECVQDMDHENMFWYRQDPGLGLRLIYFSYDVKMKEKGDIPEGYSVSREKKERFSLILESASTNQTSMYLCAGQDREFNSPLHFGNGTRLTVT.

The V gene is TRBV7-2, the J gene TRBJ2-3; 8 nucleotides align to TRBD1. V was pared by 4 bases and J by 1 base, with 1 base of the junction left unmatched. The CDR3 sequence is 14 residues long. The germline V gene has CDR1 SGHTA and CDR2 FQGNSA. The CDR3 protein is CASSSRGRTDTQYF. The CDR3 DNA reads TGTGCCAGCAGCTCCAGGGGGCGCACAGATACGCAGTATTTT.

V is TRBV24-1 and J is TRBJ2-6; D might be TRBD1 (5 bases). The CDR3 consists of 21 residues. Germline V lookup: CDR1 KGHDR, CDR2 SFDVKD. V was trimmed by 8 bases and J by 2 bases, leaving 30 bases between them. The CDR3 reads CATTTLSFGQRFFTGANVLTF. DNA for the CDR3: TGTGCCACCACAACCCTTTCCTTTGGACAACGATTTTTCACTGGGGCCAACGTCCTGACTTTC.

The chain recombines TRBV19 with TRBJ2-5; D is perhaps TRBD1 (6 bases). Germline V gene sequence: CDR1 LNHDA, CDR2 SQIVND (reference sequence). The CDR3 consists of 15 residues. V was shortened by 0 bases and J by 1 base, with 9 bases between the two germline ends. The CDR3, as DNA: TGTGCCAGTAGTATAGACCCACAGGGCCAAGAGACCCAGTACTTC. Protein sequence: CASSIDPQGQETQYF.